This T cell receptor beta chain was sequenced in a study of T cells after posttransplantation cyclophosphamide. The naive gate required viable CD3+CD4+ or CD3+CD8+ cells with CCR7+CD45RA+CD45RO-CD95-CD27+CD28+ phenotype. This clone was recorded only once. Its antigen is undetermined. Overall study results and limits: TRB clonality was highly associated with recipient CMV seropositivity and reactivation. Tissue-infiltrating T cells from skin or gut overlapped little with blood T cells.

The CDR3 contains 16 residues. The J segment lost 2 bases and the V segment lost 4 bases, leaving 4 bases of the junction unmatched. Germline V CDR1 and CDR2: SGHRS, YFSETQ. Sequenced by immunoSEQ multiplex PCR; TCRdb stores in-frame clones only, minus some. The sample shows about 16,000 clones, less than 95% of them seen only once. This clonotype was sampled from a woman between 50 and 59 years old in good health and a related stem cell transplant donor. The rearrangement links TRBV5-1 to TRBJ2-2, with TRBD2 identical over 11 bases. What was sequenced was naive CD4+ T cells sorted from blood. The CDR3 coding sequence is TGCGCCAGCAGCCCGGGACTAGCGGTAAACACCGGGGAGCTGTTTTTT. This codes for CASSPGLAVNTGELFF.